A single sample gave rise to the 8 T cell receptor beta chains below, sequenced in a study of T cell responses to AZD1222 COVID-19 vaccine. Sequenced by immunoSEQ multiplex PCR; TCRdb stores in-frame clones only, minus some. The table includes tens of thousands of clones, around 90% detected once. Sequences were derived from peripheral blood, sampled on day 0 of AZD1222 vaccination. Source of these receptors: an adult in good health.

This clone came up once. This rearrangement joins TRBV3-1 (or the pseudogene TRBV3-2) to TRBJ2-7; D might be TRBD1 (6 bases). The length of the CDR3 is 16 residues. V lost 4 bases to trimming and J lost 5 bases, with 21 bases between them. CDR1 is LGHDT, CDR2 YNNKEL, per germline (reference sequence). The CDR3 loop reads CASSPDRGYRADEQYF. CDR3 nucleotides: TGTGCCAGCAGCCCAGATAGGGGGTATAGGGCTGACGAGCAGTACTTC.

J is TRBJ1-1 and V is TRBV2; D is unresolved. Trimming took 5 bases from V and 0 from J, leaving 7 bases between them. This CDR3 has 13 residues. The germline V gene encodes CDR1 SNHLY and CDR2 FYNNEI. In nucleotides, the CDR3 is TGTGCCAGCAGTAAGGGCGTGAACACTGAAGCTTTCTTT. This translates into CASSKGVNTEAFF.

The CDR3: CASSEGLFYEQYF. CDR3 bases: TGCGCCAGCAGCGAGGGACTCTTCTACGAGCAGTACTTC. This chain connects TRBV5-1 to TRBJ2-7, with D tentatively TRBD2 (6 bases). This CDR3 comprises 13 residues. The V end was cut by 4 bases, the J end by 3 bases, with 11 bases between. Germline-derived CDR1 and CDR2 are SGHRS and YFSETQ.

The CDR3 loop reads CASSTEQGDNSPLHF. The CDR3 DNA reads TGTGCCAGCAGCACCGAACAGGGAGATAATTCACCCCTCCACTTT. The rearrangement uses TRBV13 and TRBJ1-6; a possible D gene is TRBD1 (6 bases). This CDR3 spans 15 amino acids. CDR1 and CDR2 (germline): PRHDT, FYEKMQ (reference sequence). The V end lost 5 bases, the J end lost 5 bases, and 13 bases lay between the germline ends.

The chain joins TRBV10-2 to TRBJ1-1; D not certain. V lost 6 bases and J 0 bases, leaving 5 bases between the germline ends. CDR3 length equals 12 residues. The germline CDR1 and CDR2 sequences are WSHSY and SAAADI. The CDR3 nucleotides read TGCGCCAGCAGGGGAATGAACACTGAAGCTTTCTTT. It codes for CASRGMNTEAFF.

The J gene is TRBJ2-1, the V gene TRBV24-1, with D perhaps TRBD1 (6 bases). The germline V gene encodes CDR1 KGHDR and CDR2 SFDVKD. Trimming took 3 bases from V and 13 from J, leaving 15 bases between them. The CDR3 length is 13 residues. Here the CDR3 reads CATSDASGDIQFF. The CDR3 nucleotides read TGTGCCACCAGTGATGCCTCAGGGGATATCCAGTTCTTC.

CDR3: CASSSITGGWTEAFF. CDR3 coding DNA: TGTGCCAGCAGTTCTATTACAGGGGGTTGGACTGAAGCTTTCTTT. V is TRBV6-2 or TRBV6-3 and J is TRBJ1-1, with 8 nucleotides matching TRBD1. J was trimmed by 5 bases and V by 4 bases; bases with no gene match: 9. Germline assignment: CDR1 MNHEY and CDR2 SVGEGT. The CDR3 has 15 residues.

The genes are TRBV7-6 and TRBJ2-7; 12 nucleotides agree with TRBD1. The germline CDR1 and CDR2 sequences are SGHVS and FNYEAQ. The length of the CDR3 is 15 residues. Germline trimming cut 5 bases from V and 6 bases from J; bases unmatched to any gene: 8. The CDR3 bases are TGTGCCAGCAGCCCAATTGGGACAGGGGGCGGCGAGCAGTACTTC. Translated, it gives CASSPIGTGGGEQYF.